The source of this TCR beta chain is a study of cytomegalovirus exposure and HLA in healthy donors. The PCR employed 60 Vbeta primers together with 13 Jbeta primers. Repertoires were generated with immunoSEQ multiplex PCR, while TCRdb's copy carries only in-frame clones and drops some. The sample shows 180,000 or so clones, 70% to 85% of them seen only once. The CDR3 has 16 amino acids. Trimming removed 1 base from V and 2 bases from J, with 12 bases in between. Per germline, CDR1 LGHNA and CDR2 YSLEER. The chain couples TRBV4-3 to TRBJ2-1; possible D gene TRBD2, 5 bases. The sample taken for sequencing was PBMCs. This clonotype originated in a man younger than 35 in good health and CMV-seronegative. As DNA, the CDR3 is TGCGCCAGCAGCCAAGGGGCTAGCTACCCCTACAATGAGCAGTTCTTC. Protein sequence: CASSQGASYPYNEQFF.